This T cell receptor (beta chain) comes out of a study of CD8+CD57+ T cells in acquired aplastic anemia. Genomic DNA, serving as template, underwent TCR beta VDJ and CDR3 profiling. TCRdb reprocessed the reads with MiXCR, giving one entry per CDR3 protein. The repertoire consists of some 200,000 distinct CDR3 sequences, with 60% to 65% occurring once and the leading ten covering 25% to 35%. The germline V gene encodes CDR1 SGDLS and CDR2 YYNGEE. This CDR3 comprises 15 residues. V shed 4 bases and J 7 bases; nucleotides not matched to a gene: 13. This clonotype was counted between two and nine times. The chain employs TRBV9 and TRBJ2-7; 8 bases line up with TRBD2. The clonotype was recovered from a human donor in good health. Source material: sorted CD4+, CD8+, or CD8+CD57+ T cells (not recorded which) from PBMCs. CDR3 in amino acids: CASSPQKAGVGEQYF. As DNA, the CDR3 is TGTGCCAGCAGCCCCCAAAAAGCGGGGGTTGGAGAGCAGTACTTC.